The 12 T cell receptor beta chains listed next were all sequenced from one sample in a study of CD8 T cells in ankylosing spondylitis (dated by TCRdb to between 2016 and 2019). Summary of the overall study and its limitations: A TCR beta motif of about eight highly homologous amino acid variants appeared characteristic of blood from ankylosing spondylitis patients.

The protocol used for the library was 5' RACE. The listed sequencing device is Illumina HiSeq 2500. The public reads were reanalyzed by TCRdb: fastp trimming at Q25, MiXCR alignment, in-frame beta chains only. For every CDR3 protein sequence, its rows merge into one entry that carries the most common genes and DNA. The sample table records more than 600,000 distinct CDR3 sequences; 15% to 20% of these occur just once. The ten largest clones represent around a fifth of the sample. Their specific antigens are unknown. The specimen was blood, either unsorted or a sorted T cell fraction (not recorded which). The receptor source for this set is a male donor with ankylosing spondylitis.

V is TRBV20-1 and J is TRBJ2-1; TRBD1 aligns across 8 bases. Germline CDR1 and CDR2: DFQATT and SNEGSKA (reference sequence). Trimming cost V 7 bases and J 6 bases; bases outside gene matches: 5. CDR3 length equals 12 residues. The CDR3 spells CSVVRGLNEQFF. The CDR3, as DNA: TGCAGTGTGGTCAGGGGGCTCAATGAGCAGTTCTTC.

The sample holds many counts of this clonotype. The rearrangement joins TRBV20-1 to TRBJ1-1; the match to TRBD1 covers 9 bases. The trim removed 0 bases at V and 6 bases at J, leaving 8 bases unmatched. CDR1 DFQATT and CDR2 SNEGSKA come from the germline V gene (reference sequence). The CDR3 spans 15 residues. CDR3: CSARDRWDRASEAFF. The CDR3 coding sequence is TGCAGTGCTAGAGATCGTTGGGACAGGGCGTCTGAAGCTTTCTTT.

The sample holds a few counts of this clonotype. The chain is built from TRBV20-1 and TRBJ1-4; 10 positions agree with TRBD1. Germline lookup yields CDR1 DFQATT and CDR2 SNEGSKA (reference sequence). The length of the CDR3 is 19 residues. V was clipped by 1 base and J by 0 bases; unmatched bases: 11. The CDR3 nucleotides read TGCAGTGCTAGAGGGATTCCCGGGACAGGGGTAACAACTAATGAAAAACTGTTTTTT. Protein sequence: CSARGIPGTGVTTNEKLFF.

This clonotype showed up just a few times. This chain uses TRBV3-1 with TRBJ2-7; no definite D call. The CDR3 extends over 16 amino acids. V lost 0 bases and J lost 3, with 15 bases in between. Germline lookup yields CDR1 LGHDT and CDR2 YNNKEL (reference sequence). Here the CDR3 reads CASSQDRQLPNYEQYF. The CDR3 nucleotides are TGTGCCAGCAGCCAAGATCGGCAACTGCCCAACTACGAGCAGTACTTC.

This clonotype was recorded at least ten times. The chain recombines TRBV6-2 or TRBV6-3 with TRBJ2-4, with D unclear. Between the trimmed V and J ends, which lost 6 bases and 7 bases, there was a span of 7 bases. The CDR3 consists of 11 residues. Looked up from germline, CDR1 is MNHEY and CDR2 is SVGEGT. CDR3 sequence reads: CASSQGNIQYF. The DNA for the CDR3 is TGTGCCAGCAGCCAAGGGAACATTCAGTACTTC.

V usage is TRBV10-3 and J usage is TRBJ2-3; D gene uncertain. Trimming left V 0 bases short and J 3 bases short, with 10 bases between. The CDR3 contains 15 residues. Germline V gene sequence: CDR1 ENHRY, CDR2 SYGVKD. The CDR3 loop reads CAISESNLGTDTQYF. CDR3 nucleotides: TGTGCCATCAGTGAGTCGAATCTGGGAACAGATACGCAGTATTTT.

This clonotype was detected many times. The chain combines TRBV12-3 or TRBV12-4 with TRBJ1-1; maybe TRBD1 (6 bases). V was trimmed by 5 bases and J by 5 bases, leaving 15 bases between them. This CDR3 spans 14 amino acids. The CDR3 region is CASSLGRQGTEAFF. The DNA for the CDR3 is TGTGCCAGCAGTCTGGGTCGGCAGGGGACTGAAGCTTTCTTT.

The chain couples TRBV28 to TRBJ2-6; TRBD1 aligns across 7 bases. The CDR3 length is 16 residues. The junction had 10 bases not matched to a gene; V was cut back by 11 bases and J by 0 bases. The V gene's germline CDR1 is MDHEN and CDR2 SYDVKM. For the CDR3, the DNA is TGTGCCGCCAAACCGGGACAGAGCTCTGGGGCCAACGTCCTGACTTTC. Translating it yields CAAKPGQSSGANVLTF.

The chain is built from TRBV12-3 or TRBV12-4 and TRBJ2-5; 13 bases are shared with TRBD2. The CDR3 totals 16 residues. Trimming cost V 4 bases and J 4 bases; bases outside gene matches: 6. The CDR3 DNA is TGTGCCAGCAGTTCCCCCGGGACTAGCGGGACAGAGACCCAGTACTTC. Its translation is CASSSPGTSGTETQYF.

This clonotype came up a few times. The rearrangement links TRBV5-4 to TRBJ1-4; TRBD1 is a possible D gene (5 bases). Deletions cut 3 bases from V and 8 bases from J, with 29 bases between. The CDR3 contains 19 residues. From germline, CDR1 is SGHNT and CDR2 YYREEE (reference sequence). The CDR3 spells CASSSPGPKASFRREKLFF. The CDR3, as DNA: TGTGCCAGCAGCTCCCCGGGACCAAAGGCTAGCTTCAGGCGGGAAAAACTGTTTTTT.

The V gene is TRBV14, the J gene TRBJ2-1; no firm D call. V lost 2 bases to trimming and J lost 5 bases, with 10 bases between them. The germline V gene encodes CDR1 SGHDN and CDR2 FVKESK. The CDR3 runs 14 residues. The CDR3 region has the DNA TGTGCCAGCAGCCAATTGACCAGAAACAATGAGCAGTTCTTC. Translated: CASSQLTRNNEQFF.

The chain joins TRBV29-1 to TRBJ2-1; perhaps TRBD2 as D (6 bases). From germline, CDR1 is SQVTM and CDR2 ANQGSEA. The CDR3 consists of 15 residues. Deletions cut 4 bases from V and 3 bases from J, with 16 bases between. The CDR3 DNA sequence: TGCAGCGTTGTACTTGGAGGCGGGATCTACAATGAGCAGTTCTTC. Protein sequence: CSVVLGGGIYNEQFF.